This passage covers 23 T cell receptor beta chains from one sample sequenced in a study of blood T cell repertoires in COVID-19. The data were produced by immunoSEQ multiplex PCR, yet TCRdb's version contains in-frame clones alone and is incomplete. The table has some 250,000 clones, 70% to 85% seen once. The specimen was PBMCs or T cells enriched from blood (not recorded which). Receptor source: a man between 40 and 49 years old who had recovered from COVID-19.

The chain joins TRBV18 to TRBJ2-7; 7 bases map to TRBD1. J gave up 2 bases and V 3 bases, and 7 bases lay outside the gene matches. This CDR3 is 15 amino acids long. The germline V gene encodes CDR1 KGHSH and CDR2 LQKENI. Written as DNA, the CDR3 is TGTGCCAGCTCACCCCCGACAGGGAATACCTACGAGCAGTACTTC. Its protein product is CASSPPTGNTYEQYF.

The rearrangement uses TRBV7-9 and TRBJ2-7; D is perhaps TRBD2 (5 bases). This CDR3 is built from 17 residues. Trimming stripped 1 base from V and 4 bases from J, with 20 bases between. Per the germline V gene, CDR1 is SEHNR and CDR2 is FQNEAQ (reference sequence). The CDR3 DNA is TGTGCCAGCAGCTTAGAGGAAGGGCGCGGGTGGTATTACGAGCAGTACTTC. It codes for CASSLEEGRGWYYEQYF.

This sequence joins TRBV6-2 or TRBV6-3 and TRBJ1-2; maybe TRBD1 (5 bases). The CDR3 spans 14 residues. The germline CDR1 and CDR2 sequences are MNHEY and SVGEGT. Trimming took off 6 bases at V and 1 base at J, with 12 bases between the two ends. CDR3 sequence (DNA): TGTGCCAGCAGCCTTGGACAACGTAACTATGGCTACACCTTC. Amino acid sequence: CASSLGQRNYGYTF.

This clone has just one count. This sequence joins TRBV7-9 and TRBJ1-1; 7 nucleotides line up with TRBD1. CDR3 length: 13 residues. Germline CDR1 and CDR2: SEHNR and FQNEAQ (reference sequence). V gave up 2 bases and J gave up 10 bases; unmatched junction bases: 7. CDR3 sequence reads: CASSLRTQGIAFF. The CDR3 DNA follows: TGTGCCAGCAGCTTAAGAACACAGGGGATAGCTTTCTTT.

V usage is TRBV5-4 and J usage is TRBJ1-1; weak D call: TRBD1 (5 bases). Germline lookup yields CDR1 SGHNT and CDR2 YYREEE (reference sequence). The CDR3 spans 12 residues. Trimming shortened V by 0 bases and J by 8 bases, and 8 bases separated the two germline ends. Here the CDR3 reads CASSLDRREAFF. The DNA for the CDR3 is TGTGCCAGCAGCTTGGACAGGAGAGAAGCTTTCTTT.

The rearrangement links TRBV7-8 to TRBJ2-2; 7 nucleotides match TRBD1. Looked up from germline, CDR1 is SGHVS and CDR2 is FQNEAQ. With V trimmed by 1 base and J by 7 bases, 3 bases remained unmatched. The CDR3 extends over 14 amino acids. CDR3: CASSLVQGNGELFF. For the CDR3, the DNA is TGTGCCAGCAGCTTAGTACAGGGGAACGGGGAGCTGTTTTTT.

The chain joins TRBV5-6 to TRBJ2-1, with D tentatively TRBD2 (6 bases). This CDR3 contains 14 residues. The germline gives CDR1 SGHDT, CDR2 YYEEEE. V lost 3 bases, J lost 4 bases, and 11 bases lay in between. Written as DNA, the CDR3 is TGTGCCAGCAGCTCTCGGGGGATTTACAATGAGCAGTTCTTC. Its protein product is CASSSRGIYNEQFF.

The V gene is TRBV3-1 (or the pseudogene TRBV3-2), the J gene TRBJ2-2, with no clear D. This CDR3 region has 14 residues. Germline CDR1 reads LGHDT; CDR2 reads YNNKEL (reference sequence). V lost 7 bases and J lost 4, with 13 bases in between. The CDR3: CASNRERGTGELFF. CDR3 DNA sequence: TGTGCCAGCAACCGAGAGAGAGGCACCGGGGAGCTGTTTTTT.

This chain connects TRBV11-2 to TRBJ1-3, with D unresolved. Germline CDR1 reads SGHAT; CDR2 reads FQNNGV. This CDR3 is built from 14 residues. V lost 3 bases and J lost 8, with 14 bases in between. The CDR3 bases are TGTGCCAGCAGCTTCGTCAATGCCGGAGACACCATATATTTT. Translated: CASSFVNAGDTIYF.

This chain connects TRBV27 to TRBJ2-4; D is possibly TRBD2 (5 bases). Germline V gene data show CDR1 as MNHEY and CDR2 as SMNVEV (reference sequence). V was cut by 6 bases and J by 8 bases, with 17 bases left in between. This CDR3 is built from 14 residues. CDR3 in DNA: TGTGCCAGCAGGCTCGAGTGGAGGACGGACATTCAGTACTTC. Translation gives CASRLEWRTDIQYF.

The chain joins TRBV7-9 to TRBJ2-5, with 7 bases lining up with TRBD2. The CDR3 is 18 amino acids. Germline assignment: CDR1 SEHNR and CDR2 FQNEAQ (reference sequence). The V segment lost 1 base and the J segment 4 bases; nucleotides outside the gene matches: 15. This chain's CDR3 is CASSLDVPGAGNRETQYF. The CDR3 DNA sequence: TGTGCCAGCAGCTTAGACGTTCCGGGAGCGGGGAACCGAGAGACCCAGTACTTC.

The chain is built from TRBV30 and TRBJ2-1; 8 positions match TRBD2. J gave up 6 bases and V 1 base, and 5 bases lay outside the gene matches. Looked up from germline, CDR1 is GTSNPN and CDR2 is SVGIG (reference sequence). This CDR3 spans 14 amino acids. Written as DNA, the CDR3 is TGTGCCTGGAGTGCCCTCGCGGGAGGCAATGAGCAGTTCTTC. This sequence encodes CAWSALAGGNEQFF.

The V call is TRBV27, the J call TRBJ2-1; 7 bases line up with TRBD2. Germline CDR1 and CDR2: MNHEY and SMNVEV (reference sequence). Trimming at V came to 2 bases and at J to 0 bases, leaving 1 base not matched to a gene. CDR3 length: 15 residues. CDR3 bases: TGTGCCAGCAGTTTACTAGCGGCCTCCTACAATGAGCAGTTCTTC. Its translation: CASSLLAASYNEQFF.

The V and J genes are TRBV7-3 and TRBJ2-2, with 9 positions matching TRBD1. CDR3 size: 15 residues. V shed 2 bases and J 5 bases; nucleotides not matched to a gene: 3. Germline CDR1 reads SGHTA; CDR2 reads FQGTGA. In DNA form, the CDR3 reads TGTGCCAGCAGCTTAGACAGGGGGAGGACCGGGGAGCTGTTTTTT. Translation: CASSLDRGRTGELFF.

This clone was observed a single time. The chain is built from TRBV5-1 and TRBJ2-5, with D perhaps matching TRBD1 (5 bases). CDR1 and CDR2 (germline): SGHRS, YFSETQ. Trimming took off 2 bases at V and 2 bases at J, with 7 bases between the two ends. The CDR3 is 13 residues long. As DNA, the CDR3 is TGCGCCAGCAGCTTCCAGGGTCAAGAGACCCAGTACTTC. Translating it yields CASSFQGQETQYF.

CDR3 sequence reads: CAWDRGFGETQYF. CDR3 nucleotide sequence: TGTGCCTGGGACAGGGGGTTCGGGGAGACCCAGTACTTC. The genes are TRBV30 and TRBJ2-5; 9 nucleotides match TRBD1. V was pared by 5 bases and J by 5 bases, with 6 bases of the junction left unmatched. CDR1 and CDR2 (germline): GTSNPN, SVGIG (reference sequence). This CDR3 is built from 13 residues.

The table lists this clone with a few counts. The gene calls are TRBV28 and TRBJ1-6; possibly TRBD1 for D (5 bases). The length of the CDR3 is 14 residues. The germline V gene has CDR1 MDHEN and CDR2 SYDVKM. V lost 6 bases to trimming and J lost 10 bases, with 16 bases between them. As DNA, the CDR3 is TGTGCCAGCAGGTTCCCGGGGGGAGAATCACCCCTCCACTTT. Protein sequence: CASRFPGGESPLHF.

J is TRBJ2-1 and V is TRBV27, with 10 nucleotides matching TRBD2. The V and J ends lost 3 bases and 7 bases, in that order; junction bases with no gene match: 9. The CDR3 length is 16 residues. Per the germline V gene, CDR1 is MNHEY and CDR2 is SMNVEV (reference sequence). The CDR3 bases are TGTGCCAGCAGTTTTCTAGCGGGAGTAATTGGTAATGAGCAGTTCTTC. This translates into CASSFLAGVIGNEQFF.

V gene TRBV6-6 combines with J gene TRBJ1-1, with 9 bases that match TRBD1. The J segment lost 0 bases and the V segment lost 2 bases, leaving 4 bases of the junction unmatched. The CDR3 runs 16 residues. CDR1 and CDR2 (germline): MNHNY, SVGAGI (reference sequence). In DNA, the CDR3 is TGTGCCAGCAGTTACGTACAGGGGGCTATGAACACTGAAGCTTTCTTT. Amino acids: CASSYVQGAMNTEAFF.

The rearrangement joins TRBV28 to TRBJ1-2; 7 bases match TRBD1. The CDR3 contains 14 residues. J lost 4 bases, V lost 5 bases, and 7 bases had no gene match. Germline assignment: CDR1 MDHEN and CDR2 SYDVKM. CDR3 in amino acids: CASSRQGSTYGYTF. DNA for the CDR3: TGTGCCAGCAGTCGACAGGGTTCCACCTATGGCTACACCTTC.

The genes are TRBV9 and TRBJ2-1, with 11 bases fitting TRBD2. Germline lookup yields CDR1 SGDLS and CDR2 YYNGEE. The CDR3 contains 18 residues. Trimming at V came to 0 bases and at J to 0 bases, leaving 5 bases not matched to a gene. DNA for the CDR3: TGTGCCAGCAGCGTAGGACTAGCGGGACGAAGCTCCTACAATGAGCAGTTCTTC. Amino acids: CASSVGLAGRSSYNEQFF.

This chain uses TRBV3-1 (or the pseudogene TRBV3-2) with TRBJ1-1; D is possibly TRBD1 (5 bases). This CDR3 is built from 13 residues. V gave up 1 base and J gave up 7 bases, with 10 bases separating them. Germline V gene sequence: CDR1 LGHDT, CDR2 YNNKEL (reference sequence). CDR3 residues: CASSQAATVEAFF. In nucleotides, the CDR3 is TGTGCCAGCAGCCAAGCTGCGACAGTTGAAGCTTTCTTT.

This clone was seen a handful of times. V and J are TRBV5-1 and TRBJ1-1; D is unresolved. Looked up from germline, CDR1 is SGHRS and CDR2 is YFSETQ. V gave up 2 bases and J gave up 3 bases, with 11 bases separating them. The CDR3 consists of 14 residues. CDR3 bases: TGCGCCAGCAGCTTTGAGGTCCCCGACACTGAAGCTTTCTTT. Protein product: CASSFEVPDTEAFF.